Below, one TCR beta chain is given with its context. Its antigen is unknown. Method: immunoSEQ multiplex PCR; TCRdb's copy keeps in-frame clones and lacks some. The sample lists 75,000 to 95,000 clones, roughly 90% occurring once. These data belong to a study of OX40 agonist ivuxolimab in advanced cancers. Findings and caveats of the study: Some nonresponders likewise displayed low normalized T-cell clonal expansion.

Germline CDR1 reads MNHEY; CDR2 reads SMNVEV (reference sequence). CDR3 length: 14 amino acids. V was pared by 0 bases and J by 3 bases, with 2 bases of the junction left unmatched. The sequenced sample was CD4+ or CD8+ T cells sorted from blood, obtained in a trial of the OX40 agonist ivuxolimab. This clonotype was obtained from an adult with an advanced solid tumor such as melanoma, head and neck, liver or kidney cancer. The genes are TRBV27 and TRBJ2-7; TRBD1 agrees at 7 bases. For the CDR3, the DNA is TGTGCCAGCAGTTTATCGTGGACAGGCTACGAGCAGTACTTC. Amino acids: CASSLSWTGYEQYF.